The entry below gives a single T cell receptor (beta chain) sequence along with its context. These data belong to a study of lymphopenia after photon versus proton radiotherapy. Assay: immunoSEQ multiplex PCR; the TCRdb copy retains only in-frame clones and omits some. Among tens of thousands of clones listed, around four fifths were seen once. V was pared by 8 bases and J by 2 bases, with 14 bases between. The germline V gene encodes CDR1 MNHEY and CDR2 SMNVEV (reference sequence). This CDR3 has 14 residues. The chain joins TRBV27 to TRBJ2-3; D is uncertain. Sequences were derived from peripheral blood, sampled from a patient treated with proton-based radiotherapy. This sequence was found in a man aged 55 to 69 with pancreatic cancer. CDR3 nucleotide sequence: TGTGCCAGCTCGACGGCAGATAACACAGATACGCAGTATTTT. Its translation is CASSTADNTDTQYF.